The rows below give T cell receptor beta chains drawn from one sample of a study of cytomegalovirus exposure and HLA in healthy donors. Method: immunoSEQ multiplex PCR; TCRdb's copy keeps in-frame clones and lacks some. The sample includes about 130,000 clones, under 85% of them seen just once. The specimen was PBMCs. These receptors originate from a boy aged 5-17 years in good health and CMV-seronegative. CDR3s include the opening cysteine and the closing phenylalanine or tryptophan. Fields, in order: J gene, D gene, V gene, clone size, CDR3 DNA, CDR3 protein. D genes are given only for firm matches. A clone size is listed for some rows: how often the clone was seen (once, few, many), or a class if it is expanded.

j_call: TRBJ1-1; d_call: NA; v_call: TRBV4-3; clone_size: NA; cdr3_nt: TGCGCCAGCAGCCTCGCGACAGGTTACACCACTGAAGCTTTCTTT; cdr3_aa: CASSLATGYTTEAFF
j_call: TRBJ2-3; d_call: TRBD2; v_call: TRBV7-2; clone_size: NA; cdr3_nt: TGTGCCAGCAGCTTAGCGCGGGGGACTAGCGGGAGCCGCACAGATACGCAGTATTTT; cdr3_aa: CASSLARGTSGSRTDTQYF
j_call: TRBJ2-7; d_call: TRBD1; v_call: TRBV27; clone_size: NA; cdr3_nt: TGTGCCAGCAGTTTAGACTTAGGGACAGGGGGCGAGCAGTACTTC; cdr3_aa: CASSLDLGTGGEQYF
j_call: TRBJ1-6; d_call: NA; v_call: TRBV5-6; clone_size: once; cdr3_nt: TGTGCCAGCAGCTTTCAGATTTCACCCCTCCACTTT; cdr3_aa: CASSFQISPLHF
j_call: TRBJ1-3; d_call: NA; v_call: TRBV21-1; clone_size: NA; cdr3_nt: TGTGCCAGCAGCGGAGACAGGGAAGTCAAATCGGCCTCTGGAAACACCATATATTTT; cdr3_aa: CASSGDREVKSASGNTIYF
j_call: TRBJ1-2; d_call: TRBD1; v_call: TRBV6-1; clone_size: few; cdr3_nt: TGTGCCAGCAGTGAGACAGGGGGATATGGCTACACCTTC; cdr3_aa: CASSETGGYGYTF
j_call: TRBJ2-7; d_call: TRBD1; v_call: TRBV4-1; clone_size: NA; cdr3_nt: TGCGCCAGCAGCCACCCGGGACAGGGAACACACGAGCAGTACTTC; cdr3_aa: CASSHPGQGTHEQYF
j_call: TRBJ2-5; d_call: NA; v_call: TRBV2; clone_size: once; cdr3_nt: TGTGCCAGCACCAAAAGGAGGGGGGGACAGGACCAAGAGACCCAGTACTTC; cdr3_aa: CASTKRRGGQDQETQYF
j_call: TRBJ1-4; d_call: NA; v_call: TRBV7-9; clone_size: NA; cdr3_nt: TGTGCCAGCAGCTTACGAGGGGGTGAAAAACTGTTTTTT; cdr3_aa: CASSLRGGEKLFF
j_call: TRBJ1-1; d_call: NA; v_call: TRBV2; clone_size: NA; cdr3_nt: TGTGCCAGCAGTGAGGTCAGTCATAACACTGAAGCTTTCTTT; cdr3_aa: CASSEVSHNTEAFF
j_call: TRBJ2-1; d_call: NA; v_call: TRBV6-4; clone_size: NA; cdr3_nt: TGTGCCAGCAGTGTCCGAGGGGGGGCCTACAATGAGCAGTTCTTC; cdr3_aa: CASSVRGGAYNEQFF
j_call: TRBJ1-5; d_call: NA; v_call: TRBV15; clone_size: NA; cdr3_nt: TGTGCCACCAGCCCCGACAGGTATAGCAATCAGCCCCAGCATTTT; cdr3_aa: CATSPDRYSNQPQHF
j_call: TRBJ1-1; d_call: TRBD1; v_call: TRBV2; clone_size: NA; cdr3_nt: TGTGCCAGCAAAGTTGACAGGGGCGGCACTGAAGCTTTCTTT; cdr3_aa: CASKVDRGGTEAFF
j_call: TRBJ1-1; d_call: NA; v_call: TRBV5-4; clone_size: NA; cdr3_nt: TGTGCCAGCAGGGGGGGAATGAACACTGAAGCTTTCTTT; cdr3_aa: CASRGGMNTEAFF
j_call: TRBJ2-5; d_call: TRBD1; v_call: TRBV7-2; clone_size: once; cdr3_nt: TGTGCCAGCAGCGAGGGACAGGGAGGGGGAGAGACCCAGTACTTC; cdr3_aa: CASSEGQGGGETQYF
j_call: TRBJ1-2; d_call: TRBD1; v_call: TRBV4-2; clone_size: NA; cdr3_nt: TGTGCCAGCAGCCAACCCCGACAGGGTTCTGGTGGCTACACCTTC; cdr3_aa: CASSQPRQGSGGYTF
j_call: TRBJ1-1; d_call: TRBD1; v_call: TRBV5-1; clone_size: NA; cdr3_nt: TGCGCCAGCTCCTCAGGGGGTAAGATGAACACTGAAGCTTTCTTT; cdr3_aa: CASSSGGKMNTEAFF
j_call: TRBJ1-4; d_call: NA; v_call: TRBV7-9; clone_size: NA; cdr3_nt: TGTTCCAGCAGCCTACTCGAAAAACTGTTTTTT; cdr3_aa: CSSSLLEKLFF
j_call: TRBJ1-1; d_call: TRBD1; v_call: TRBV5-1; clone_size: NA; cdr3_nt: TGCGCCAGCAGCTTGGTCCAGGGGGGACGGGCTGAAGCTTTCTTT; cdr3_aa: CASSLVQGGRAEAFF
j_call: TRBJ1-1; d_call: NA; v_call: TRBV15; clone_size: NA; cdr3_nt: TGTGCCACCAGCCCCCCGGGGGGTATGAACACTGAAGCTTTCTTT; cdr3_aa: CATSPPGGMNTEAFF
j_call: TRBJ2-5; d_call: NA; v_call: TRBV7-2; clone_size: NA; cdr3_nt: TGTGCCAGCAGCCCCACCTACTCTCAAGAGACCCAGTACTTC; cdr3_aa: CASSPTYSQETQYF
j_call: TRBJ2-5; d_call: NA; v_call: TRBV6-5; clone_size: NA; cdr3_nt: TGTGCCAGCAGCCCCGGGCGGGGAGAGACCCAGTACTTC; cdr3_aa: CASSPGRGETQYF
j_call: TRBJ2-3; d_call: TRBD2; v_call: TRBV4-1; clone_size: NA; cdr3_nt: TGCGCCAGCAGCCAGCCCGGGGGACTAGCGGGGGGCCTCACAGATACGCAGTATTTT; cdr3_aa: CASSQPGGLAGGLTDTQYF
j_call: TRBJ2-3; d_call: NA; v_call: TRBV5-4; clone_size: NA; cdr3_nt: TGTGCCAGCAGCTTGCAGGGTAGCACAGATACGCAGTATTTT; cdr3_aa: CASSLQGSTDTQYF
j_call: TRBJ2-2; d_call: NA; v_call: TRBV6-4; clone_size: NA; cdr3_nt: TGTGCCAGCAGTGACGACGTCTCGGGGGCCGGGGAGCTGTTTTTT; cdr3_aa: CASSDDVSGAGELFF
j_call: TRBJ2-7; d_call: NA; v_call: TRBV5-4; clone_size: NA; cdr3_nt: TGTGCCAGCAGCTTGGGCAGGCCCCACTACGAGCAGTACTTC; cdr3_aa: CASSLGRPHYEQYF
j_call: TRBJ1-2; d_call: NA; v_call: TRBV6-1; clone_size: few; cdr3_nt: TGTGCCAGCAGTGAAATGGAGTTAGCTAACTATGGCTACACCTTC; cdr3_aa: CASSEMELANYGYTF